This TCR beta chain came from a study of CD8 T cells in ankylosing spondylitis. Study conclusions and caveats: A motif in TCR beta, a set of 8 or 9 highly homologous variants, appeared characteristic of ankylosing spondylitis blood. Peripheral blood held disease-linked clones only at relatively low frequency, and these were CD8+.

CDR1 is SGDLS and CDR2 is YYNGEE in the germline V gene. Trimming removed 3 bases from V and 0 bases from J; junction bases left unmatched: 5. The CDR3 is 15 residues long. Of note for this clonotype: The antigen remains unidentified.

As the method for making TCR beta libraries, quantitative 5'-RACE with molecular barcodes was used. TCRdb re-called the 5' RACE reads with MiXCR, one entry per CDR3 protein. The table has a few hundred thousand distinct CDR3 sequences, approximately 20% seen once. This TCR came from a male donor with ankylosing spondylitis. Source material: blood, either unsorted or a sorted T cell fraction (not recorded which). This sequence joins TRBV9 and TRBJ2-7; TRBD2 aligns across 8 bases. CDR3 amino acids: CASSAGGPSSYEQYF. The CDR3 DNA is TGTGCCAGCAGCGCGGGAGGGCCGAGCTCCTACGAGCAGTACTTC.